These 30 T cell receptor beta chains were all obtained from the same sample, sequenced in a study of CD8+ T cells in alopecia areata. In each case, RNA was isolated and then reverse transcribed into cDNA as the sequencing template. Libraries were prepared by immunoSEQ multiplex PCR; TCRdb keeps only in-frame clonotypes and omits some of them. The table includes 150,000 or so clones, around 55% detected once. The specimen comprised CD8+ T cells sorted from blood, sampled at week 0. These receptors all stem from a human donor with alopecia areata.

CDR3 region: CASSWDIVDTQYF. The CDR3 DNA reads TGTGCCAGCAGCTGGGACATCGTGGATACGCAGTATTTT. The chain uses TRBV4-2 and TRBJ2-3; tentatively, D is TRBD1 (6 bases). Trimming stripped 5 bases from V and 6 bases from J, with 12 bases between. Looked up from germline, CDR1 is LGHNA and CDR2 is YNFKEQ. This CDR3 is 13 amino acids long.

This sequence joins TRBV9 and TRBJ2-7; D is unclear. Germline V CDR1 and CDR2: SGDLS, YYNGEE. CDR3 length: 14 amino acids. The ends were cut back, 0 bases at V and 1 base at J, with 8 bases in the middle. In nucleotides, the CDR3 is TGTGCCAGCAGCGTAGGGGCTGATTCCTACGAGCAGTACTTC. This translates into CASSVGADSYEQYF.

This clone is a singleton in its sample. The chain recombines TRBV30 with TRBJ1-1; D unresolved. V lost 0 bases and J 6 bases, leaving 11 bases between the germline ends. This CDR3 spans 13 amino acids. Germline values: CDR1 GTSNPN, CDR2 SVGIG (reference sequence). The DNA for the CDR3 is TGTGCCTGGAGTGTATTTACTAGGTCTGAAGCTTTCTTT. This encodes CAWSVFTRSEAFF.

This clone was picked up a small number of times. V gene TRBV4-1 combines with J gene TRBJ2-3; D ambiguous. The CDR3 totals 12 residues. Trimming left V 0 bases short and J 10 bases short, with 8 bases between. The germline gives CDR1 MGHRA, CDR2 YSYEKL. The CDR3 DNA reads as TGCGCCAGCAGCCAAGATCAAGGATCGCAGTATTTT. It specifies CASSQDQGSQYF.

As to this clone: The likely explanation is a read error, given a far larger clone one base away. The rearrangement links TRBV4-1 to TRBJ1-2, with D hard to call. Germline V gene lookup returns CDR1 MGHRA and CDR2 YSYEKL. The ends were cut back, 1 base at V and 3 bases at J, with 15 bases in the middle. This CDR3 region has 16 residues. The CDR3 DNA reads TGCGCCAGCAGCCAAGTTTCGCTATCCACAGACTATGGCTACACCTTC. Its translation is CASSQVSLSTDYGYTF.

About this clone itself: The sample has other DNA sequences that encode this CDR3 too. This chain joins TRBV7-9 and TRBJ1-5; D gene ambiguous. CDR1 is SEHNR, CDR2 FQNEAQ, per germline (reference sequence). The ends were cut back, 5 bases at V and 0 bases at J, with 5 bases in the middle. The CDR3 sequence is 13 residues long. The CDR3 sequence is CASSRGSNQPQHF. The CDR3 DNA reads as TGTGCCAGCAGCCGAGGTAGCAATCAGCCCCAGCATTTT. Together with reference TRBV7-9 and TRBJ1-5, the CDR3 gives the full variable domain: DTGVSQNPRHKITKRGQNVTFRCDPISEHNRLYWYRQTLGQGPEFLTYFQNEAQLEKSRLLSDRFSAERPKGSFSTLEIQRTEQGDSAMYLCASSRGSNQPQHFGDGTRLSIL.

This clone was counted between two and nine times. The chain has TRBV29-1 and TRBJ2-4; D is possibly TRBD1 or TRBD2 (5 bases each). Germline CDR1 reads SQVTM; CDR2 reads ANQGSEA. The CDR3 covers 12 residues. V was pared by 4 bases and J by 7 bases, with 11 bases between. CDR3 protein: CSVGGPINIQYF. CDR3 DNA sequence: TGCAGCGTTGGGGGACCGATCAACATTCAGTACTTC.

This clone came up a few times. This rearrangement joins TRBV11-2 to TRBJ2-7; TRBD1 aligns across 9 bases. Germline trimming cut 3 bases from V and 1 base from J; bases unmatched to any gene: 1. The CDR3 sequence is 14 residues long. Per germline, CDR1 SGHAT and CDR2 FQNNGV. The CDR3 DNA follows: TGTGCCAGCAGCTTCGGGACAGGGTCCTACGAGCAGTACTTC. It translates to CASSFGTGSYEQYF.

The rearrangement uses TRBV29-1 and TRBJ2-6; possibly TRBD1 for D (6 bases). The CDR3 extends over 17 amino acids. V lost 6 bases and J 0 bases, leaving 18 bases between the germline ends. CDR1 and CDR2 from the germline V gene are SQVTM and ANQGSEA. CDR3 coding DNA: TGCAGCGTAATAAACAGGGTATCAGACTCTGGGGCCAACGTCCTGACTTTC. Translating gives CSVINRVSDSGANVLTF.

The chain combines TRBV30 with TRBJ1-5; D not certain. The V gene's germline CDR1 is GTSNPN and CDR2 SVGIG (reference sequence). The CDR3 length is 12 residues. Between the trimmed V and J ends, which lost 7 bases and 2 bases, there was a span of 9 bases. CDR3 sequence: CASSIGNQPQHF. The DNA of the CDR3 is TGTGCCTCAAGTATCGGCAATCAGCCCCAGCATTTT.

The chain carries TRBV20-1 and TRBJ2-7, with a tentative D call TRBD1 (6 bases). This CDR3 contains 11 residues. Looked up from germline, CDR1 is DFQATT and CDR2 is SNEGSKA (reference sequence). Trimming shortened V by 4 bases and J by 6 bases, and 10 bases separated the two germline ends. CDR3 in amino acids: CSAMVGGEQYF. The CDR3, as DNA: TGCAGTGCTATGGTAGGGGGCGAGCAGTACTTC.

As regards this clone: At one of its ends the junction is not consistent with the germline gene, which may arise from a read error. V gene TRBV13 combines with J gene TRBJ2-3, with D possibly being TRBD1 (5 bases). Germline loops: CDR1 PRHDT, CDR2 FYEKMQ (reference sequence). The CDR3 sequence is 13 residues long. CDR3 region: CASSLGTDTAGVF. The CDR3 nucleotides are TGTGCCAGCAGCTTAGGAACGGACACAGCCGGCGTTTTT.

The genes are TRBV5-1 and TRBJ2-3; a weak D match, TRBD1 (5 bases). Per germline, CDR1 SGHRS and CDR2 YFSETQ. The CDR3 extends over 15 amino acids. The V end was cut by 0 bases, the J end by 3 bases, with 11 bases between. As DNA, the CDR3 is TGCGCCAGCAGCTTGGAGGTCAGGGAAACAGATACGCAGTATTTT. As protein: CASSLEVRETDTQYF.

The chain combines TRBV9 with TRBJ1-2; D is undetermined. The length of the CDR3 is 14 residues. Trimming removed 2 bases from V and 4 bases from J, with 12 bases in between. Germline V gene sequence: CDR1 SGDLS, CDR2 YYNGEE. The CDR3 region has the DNA TGTGCCAGCAGCGTGGCCGACATGCCCTATGGCTACACCTTC. This sequence encodes CASSVADMPYGYTF.

The J gene is TRBJ2-7, the V gene TRBV25-1; D possibly corresponds to TRBD1 (5 bases). The CDR3 totals 15 residues. CDR1 is MGHDK, CDR2 SYGVNS, per germline. Trimming shortened V by 2 bases and J by 4 bases, and 15 bases separated the two germline ends. The CDR3, as DNA: TGTGCCAGCAGTGAACCCCAGGGCCGTACGTACGAGCAGTACTTC. Translating it yields CASSEPQGRTYEQYF.

The chain combines TRBV5-8 with TRBJ2-1; D not resolved. Deletions cut 0 bases from V and 0 bases from J, with 7 bases between. The CDR3 covers 15 residues. The germline V gene encodes CDR1 SGHTS and CDR2 YDEGEE. CDR3 in amino acids: CASSLAQSSYNEQFF. The CDR3 DNA reads as TGTGCCAGCAGCTTGGCACAGAGCTCCTACAATGAGCAGTTCTTC.

V is TRBV27 and J is TRBJ2-3; 12 bases line up with TRBD2. This CDR3 has 17 residues. J lost 5 bases, V lost 5 bases, and 11 bases had no gene match. CDR1 is MNHEY, CDR2 SMNVEV, per germline (reference sequence). CDR3 nucleotides: TGTGCCAGCAGTCCCGCCCTAGCGGGGGGGCAGGTAGATACGCAGTATTTT. Translation: CASSPALAGGQVDTQYF.

This clone came up many times. The chain is built from TRBV5-6 and TRBJ2-3, with 8 bases fitting TRBD2. V lost 0 bases and J lost 0; bases outside the gene matches: 6. Germline loops: CDR1 SGHDT, CDR2 YYEEEE. This CDR3 is 17 amino acids long. As DNA, the CDR3 is TGTGCCAGCAGCTTGGGAACTAGCGGACATAGCACAGATACGCAGTATTTT. The encoded protein is CASSLGTSGHSTDTQYF.

This clone occurred once. J is TRBJ2-3 and V is TRBV5-1, with 8 positions matching TRBD1. The V and J ends lost 4 bases and 0 bases, in that order; junction bases with no gene match: 10. The germline gives CDR1 SGHRS, CDR2 YFSETQ. The CDR3 has 17 amino acids. CDR3 region: CASSMTGTGTSTDTQYF. DNA of the CDR3: TGCGCCAGCAGCATGACCGGGACAGGTACTAGCACAGATACGCAGTATTTT.

This clone showed up just a few times. This chain joins TRBV6-1 and TRBJ2-1, with a tentative D call TRBD2 (5 bases). The CDR3 extends over 14 amino acids. CDR1 and CDR2 from the germline V gene are MNHNS and SASEGT. The V and J ends lost 0 bases and 8 bases respectively, with 11 bases between them. The chain's CDR3 is CASSEALVEDEQFF. The CDR3 nucleotides are TGTGCCAGCAGTGAAGCGTTGGTGGAGGATGAGCAGTTCTTC.

CDR3 nucleotides: TGTGCCAGCCTTTTAGTAGGGGGCCTTGACACTGAAGCTTTCTTT. Protein product: CASLLVGGLDTEAFF. The genes are TRBV2 and TRBJ1-1; TRBD1 aligns across 7 bases. Germline trimming cut 8 bases from V and 3 bases from J; bases unmatched to any gene: 12. Germline CDR1 reads SNHLY; CDR2 reads FYNNEI. This CDR3 has 15 residues.

The chain uses TRBV15 and TRBJ1-5, with D possibly being TRBD1 (5 bases). The CDR3 loop spans 14 amino acids. CDR1 and CDR2 from the germline V gene are LNHNV and YYDKDF (reference sequence). The V and J ends lost 1 base and 4 bases respectively, with 8 bases between them. CDR3: CATSRGGENQPQHF. CDR3 bases: TGTGCCACCAGCAGAGGAGGGGAGAATCAGCCCCAGCATTTT.

The chain joins TRBV18 to TRBJ1-2; no firm D call. The CDR3 totals 12 residues. The germline CDR1 and CDR2 sequences are KGHSH and LQKENI. The V and J ends lost 4 bases and 6 bases respectively, with 9 bases between them. As DNA, the CDR3 is TGTGCCAGCTCACGGGGTTCGGATGGCTACACCTTC. Protein: CASSRGSDGYTF.

This clone showed up just a few times. The chain combines TRBV2 with TRBJ2-7, with D perhaps being TRBD1 or TRBD2 (7 bases each). The V and J ends lost 6 bases and 3 bases respectively, with 24 bases between them. The CDR3 totals 17 residues. Germline V lookup: CDR1 SNHLY, CDR2 FYNNEI. The CDR3 DNA reads as TGTGCCAGCAGGGCGAGGCTTGGTCAGGGGGAGGGCTACGAGCAGTACTTC. Its protein product is CASRARLGQGEGYEQYF.

This chain joins TRBV13 and TRBJ2-7; D is ambiguous. Germline assignment: CDR1 PRHDT and CDR2 FYEKMQ (reference sequence). This CDR3 has 14 residues. Trimming left V 0 bases short and J 0 bases short, with 6 bases between. This CDR3 reads CASSLGSSSYEQYF. The CDR3, as DNA: TGTGCCAGCAGCTTAGGCTCCAGCTCCTACGAGCAGTACTTC.

The chain links TRBV11-2 to TRBJ2-7; D call uncertain. CDR1 is SGHAT and CDR2 is FQNNGV in the germline V gene. The germline V and J ends were trimmed by 5 bases and 7 bases, with 9 bases remaining between them. This CDR3 is 11 amino acids long. CDR3 loop: CASSELGEQYF. In nucleotides, the CDR3 is TGTGCCAGCAGCGAACTGGGGGAGCAGTACTTC.

This rearrangement joins TRBV27 to TRBJ1-2, with D possibly matching TRBD1 (6 bases). This CDR3 comprises 15 residues. Looked up from germline, CDR1 is MNHEY and CDR2 is SMNVEV (reference sequence). V lost 3 bases, J lost 4 bases, and 15 bases lay in between. CDR3 DNA sequence: TGTGCCAGCAGTTTCCAGCAGGGGCGTACCTATGGCTACACCTTC. Protein: CASSFQQGRTYGYTF.

This clone showed up just a few times. The gene calls are TRBV19 and TRBJ1-2, with 8 bases fitting TRBD1. The CDR3 consists of 12 residues. The germline V gene encodes CDR1 LNHDA and CDR2 SQIVND (reference sequence). The V gene end was trimmed by 8 bases and the J gene end by 4 bases; junction bases not matched to a gene: 3. The DNA for the CDR3 is TGTGCCAGTCGACAGGGGCTCTATGGCTACACCTTC. Translated: CASRQGLYGYTF.

This chain uses TRBV15 with TRBJ1-5, with D uncertain. The germline V gene has CDR1 LNHNV and CDR2 YYDKDF (reference sequence). The CDR3 length is 14 residues. Trimming took off 3 bases at V and 10 bases at J, with 16 bases between the two ends. The CDR3 sequence is CATSRGPGQDPQHF. CDR3 coding DNA: TGTGCCACCAGCAGGGGCCCCGGGCAGGATCCCCAGCATTTT.

The sample holds a few counts of this clone. This sequence joins TRBV5-6 and TRBJ1-6; D uncertain. Germline CDR1 SGHDT, CDR2 YYEEEE. The ends were cut back, 0 bases at V and 5 bases at J, with 15 bases in the middle. The CDR3 loop spans 17 amino acids. Written as DNA, the CDR3 is TGTGCCAGCAGCTTGGTGGCGGGCCTCGGCGATAATTCACCCCTCCACTTT. Translating it yields CASSLVAGLGDNSPLHF.